The source of this T cell receptor beta chain is a study of shared T cell receptors in the human thymus. Libraries were prepared by immunoSEQ multiplex PCR; TCRdb keeps only in-frame clonotypes and omits some of them. The repertoire has just under 550,000 clones, about 80% of them found once; the top ten carry about 0.014%. These data also featured in a second study, about human thymus T cells.

The material sequenced was thymocytes. This TCR came from a boy younger than two with a congenital heart defect.

The CDR3 DNA reads as TGTGCCAGCAGCTTACCCGGTGTGGAGCGAAACACCATATATTTT. Protein: CASSLPGVERNTIYF. The chain joins TRBV11-2 to TRBJ1-3; unclear D gene. The V end lost 2 bases, the J end lost 5 bases, and 13 bases lay between the germline ends. CDR3 size: 15 residues. CDR1 is SGHAT and CDR2 is FQNNGV in the germline V gene.